Sequencing of this T cell receptor beta chain was carried out in a study of blood T cell repertoires in COVID-19. Study overall: Acute and convalescent COVID-19 specimens originated in the United States, Italy and Spain. PBMCs, B-cell-depleted T cells, or T cells provided the cDNA or gDNA that made up the material.

The V gene lost 6 bases and the J gene lost 1 base, with 12 bases spanning the gap. The germline CDR1 and CDR2 sequences are KGHSH and LQKENI. The length of the CDR3 is 14 residues. Original processing notes: Amplification of reference gene primers was used by the study to estimate nucleated cell counts. The method was immunoSEQ multiplex PCR; TCRdb's version includes in-frame clones alone and lacks a portion of them. D and trimming come from the DNA, and the V and J calls and clone size come from that table. Of about 46,000 clones detected, around 90% appear once; the ten largest clones hold roughly 7.4%. This clone was recorded only once.

The sample taken for sequencing was peripheral blood. This TCR derives from a man aged 50 to 60 with acute or convalescent COVID-19. This chain connects TRBV18 to TRBJ1-2; D may be TRBD1 (6 bases). CDR3 loop: CASSPTGYNYGYTF. CDR3 in DNA: TGTGCCAGCTCTCCCACAGGGTATAACTATGGCTACACCTTC. The full variable domain, rest sourced from reference TRBV18 and TRBJ1-2, is NAGVMQNPRHLVRRRGQEARLRCSPMKGHSHVYWYRQLPEEGLKFMVYLQKENIIDESGMPKERFSAEFPKEGPSILRIQQVVRGDSAAYFCASSPTGYNYGYTFGSGTRLTVV.